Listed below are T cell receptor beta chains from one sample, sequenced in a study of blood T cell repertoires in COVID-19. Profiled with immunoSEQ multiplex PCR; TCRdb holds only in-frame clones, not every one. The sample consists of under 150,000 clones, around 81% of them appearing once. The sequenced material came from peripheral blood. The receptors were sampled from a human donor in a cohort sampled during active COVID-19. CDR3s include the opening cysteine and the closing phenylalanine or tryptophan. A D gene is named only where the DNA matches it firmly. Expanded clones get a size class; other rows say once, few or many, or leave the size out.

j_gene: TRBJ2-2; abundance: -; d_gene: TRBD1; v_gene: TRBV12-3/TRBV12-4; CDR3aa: CASSWTGGELFF; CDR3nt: TGTGCCAGCAGTTGGACAGGCGGGGAGCTGTTTTTT
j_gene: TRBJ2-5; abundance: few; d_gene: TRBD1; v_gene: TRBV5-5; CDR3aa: CASSTPADRVEETQYF; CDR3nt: TGTGCCAGCAGCACCCCCGCGGACAGGGTGGAAGAGACCCAGTACTTC
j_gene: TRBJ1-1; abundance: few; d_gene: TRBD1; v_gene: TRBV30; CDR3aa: CAWGTGNTEAFF; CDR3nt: TGTGCCTGGGGGACAGGGAACACTGAAGCTTTCTTT
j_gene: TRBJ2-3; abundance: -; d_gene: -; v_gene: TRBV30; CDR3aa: CAWSPGSGDTQYF; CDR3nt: TGTGCCTGGAGCCCCGGGTCCGGGGATACGCAGTATTTT
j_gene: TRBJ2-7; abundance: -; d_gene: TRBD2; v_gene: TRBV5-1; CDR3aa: CASSWRGTSYEQYF; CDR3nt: TGCGCCAGCAGTTGGCGGGGGACCTCCTACGAGCAGTACTTC
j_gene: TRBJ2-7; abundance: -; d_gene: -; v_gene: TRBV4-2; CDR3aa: CASSQGPTYEQYF; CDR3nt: TGTGCCAGCAGCCAGGGCCCTACCTACGAGCAGTACTTC
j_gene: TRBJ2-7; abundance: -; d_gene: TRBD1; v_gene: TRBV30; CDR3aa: CAWSTGTAYEQYF; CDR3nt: TGTGCCTGGAGCACCGGGACAGCTTACGAGCAGTACTTC
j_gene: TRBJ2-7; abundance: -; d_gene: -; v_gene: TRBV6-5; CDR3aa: CASRAGALYEQYF; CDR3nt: TGTGCCAGCAGGGCGGGGGCGCTCTACGAGCAGTACTTC
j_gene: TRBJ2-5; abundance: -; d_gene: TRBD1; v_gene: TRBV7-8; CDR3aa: CASSSLDRGLGETQYF; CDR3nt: TGTGCCAGCAGCTCGCTAGACAGGGGGCTCGGAGAGACCCAGTACTTC
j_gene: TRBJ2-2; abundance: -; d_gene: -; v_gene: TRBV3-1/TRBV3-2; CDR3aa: CASSQERGARGELFF; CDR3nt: TGTGCCAGCAGCCAAGAACGGGGGGCTAGGGGGGAGCTGTTTTTT
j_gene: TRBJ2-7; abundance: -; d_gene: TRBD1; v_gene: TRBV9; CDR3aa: CASSAGTGYEQYF; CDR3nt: TGTGCCAGCAGCGCCGGGACAGGCTACGAGCAGTACTTC
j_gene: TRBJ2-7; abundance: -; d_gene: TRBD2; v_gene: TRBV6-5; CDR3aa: CAIRGGGAYEQYF; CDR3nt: TGTGCCATCCGTGGCGGGGGGGCCTACGAGCAGTACTTC
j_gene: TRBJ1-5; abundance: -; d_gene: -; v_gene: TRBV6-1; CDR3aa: CASSENLGGPGNQPQHF; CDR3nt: TGTGCCAGCAGTGAGAACCTGGGGGGGCCGGGCAATCAGCCCCAGCATTTT
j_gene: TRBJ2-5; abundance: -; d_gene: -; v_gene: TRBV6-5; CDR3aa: CASSPRAGSGTQYF; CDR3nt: TGTGCCAGCAGCCCCAGGGCCGGTTCAGGGACCCAGTACTTC
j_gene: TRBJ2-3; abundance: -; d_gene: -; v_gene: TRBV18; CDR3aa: CASSPRTPDPDTQYF; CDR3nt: TGTGCCAGCTCACCACGGACTCCGGACCCAGATACGCAGTATTTT
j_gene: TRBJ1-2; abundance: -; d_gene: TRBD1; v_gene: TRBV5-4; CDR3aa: CASSLVDRGYGYTF; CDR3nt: TGTGCCAGCAGCTTGGTGGACAGGGGTTATGGCTACACCTTC
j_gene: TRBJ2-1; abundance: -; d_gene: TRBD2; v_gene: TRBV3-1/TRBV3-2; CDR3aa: CASSQRAGGPYNEQFF; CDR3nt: TGTGCCAGCAGCCAGAGAGCGGGGGGCCCCTACAATGAGCAGTTCTTC
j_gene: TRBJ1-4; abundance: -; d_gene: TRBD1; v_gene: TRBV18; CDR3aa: CASSPGQGIGEKLFF; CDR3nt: TGTGCCAGCTCACCAGGACAGGGGATTGGTGAAAAACTGTTTTTT
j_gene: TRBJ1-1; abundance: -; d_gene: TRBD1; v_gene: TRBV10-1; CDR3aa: CVSKRDSWTEAFF; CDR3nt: TGCGTCAGCAAACGGGACAGCTGGACTGAAGCTTTCTTT
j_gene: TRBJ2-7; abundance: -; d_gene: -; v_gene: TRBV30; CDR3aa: CAWRRGLGGHEQYF; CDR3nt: TGTGCCTGGCGGCGGGGCCTCGGGGGGCACGAGCAGTACTTC
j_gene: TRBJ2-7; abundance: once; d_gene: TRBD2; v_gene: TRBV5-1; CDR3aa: CASSPGLRTSGASYEQYF; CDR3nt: TGCGCCAGCAGCCCAGGGCTTCGGACTAGCGGGGCCTCCTACGAGCAGTACTTC
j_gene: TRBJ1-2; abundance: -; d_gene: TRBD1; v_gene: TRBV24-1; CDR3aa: CATSEEDRFYGYTF; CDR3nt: TGTGCCACCAGTGAAGAGGACAGGTTCTATGGCTACACCTTC
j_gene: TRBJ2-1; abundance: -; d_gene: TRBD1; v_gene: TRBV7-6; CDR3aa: CASSLGQGLNEQFF; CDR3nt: TGTGCCAGCAGCTTAGGACAGGGTTTGAATGAGCAGTTCTTC
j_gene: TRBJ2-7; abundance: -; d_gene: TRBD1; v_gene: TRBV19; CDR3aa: CASSISPGQTYEQYF; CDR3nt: TGTGCCAGTAGTATATCACCGGGACAGACCTACGAGCAGTACTTC
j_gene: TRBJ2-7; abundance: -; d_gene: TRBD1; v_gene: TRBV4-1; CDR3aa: CASRQEDRGSYEQYF; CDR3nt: TGCGCCAGCAGGCAAGAGGACAGGGGATCCTACGAGCAGTACTTC
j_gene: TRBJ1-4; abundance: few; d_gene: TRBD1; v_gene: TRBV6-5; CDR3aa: CASSSRGATNEKLFF; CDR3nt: TGTGCCAGCAGTTCCAGGGGGGCAACTAATGAAAAACTGTTTTTT
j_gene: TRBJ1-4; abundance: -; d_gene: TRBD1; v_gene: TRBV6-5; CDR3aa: CASSNRGWDEKLFF; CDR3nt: TGTGCCAGCAGCAACAGGGGGTGGGATGAAAAACTGTTTTTT
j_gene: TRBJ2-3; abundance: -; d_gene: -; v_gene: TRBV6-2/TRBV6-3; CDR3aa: CASSYRGGPSGTDTQYF; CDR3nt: TGTGCCAGCAGTTACAGGGGCGGCCCGAGCGGCACAGATACGCAGTATTTT
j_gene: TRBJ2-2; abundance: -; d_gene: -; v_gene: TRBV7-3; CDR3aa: CASSPNKYTGELFF; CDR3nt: TGTGCCAGCAGCCCCAACAAATACACCGGGGAGTTGTTTTTT
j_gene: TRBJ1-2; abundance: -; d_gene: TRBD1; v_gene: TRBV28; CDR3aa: CASSSGTGARYGYTF; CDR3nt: TGTGCCAGCAGTTCAGGGACAGGGGCCCGATATGGCTACACCTTC
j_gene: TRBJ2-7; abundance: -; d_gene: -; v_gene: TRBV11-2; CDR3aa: CASTPDSYEQYF; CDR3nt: TGTGCCAGCACCCCCGACAGCTACGAGCAGTACTTC
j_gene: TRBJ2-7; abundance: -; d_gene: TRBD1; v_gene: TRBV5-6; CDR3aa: CASSFTGTEVYEQYF; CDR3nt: TGTGCCAGCAGCTTCACCGGGACAGAAGTTTACGAGCAGTACTTC
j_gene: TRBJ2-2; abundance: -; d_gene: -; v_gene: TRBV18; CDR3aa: CASSPGKGTGNVGELFF; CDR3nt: TGTGCCAGCTCACCGGGGAAAGGAACAGGGAACGTCGGGGAGCTGTTTTTT
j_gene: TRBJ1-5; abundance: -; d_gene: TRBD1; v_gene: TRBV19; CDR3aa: CASSTDRVGAQPQHF; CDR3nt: TGTGCCAGTAGTACGGACAGGGTGGGGGCTCAGCCCCAGCATTTT
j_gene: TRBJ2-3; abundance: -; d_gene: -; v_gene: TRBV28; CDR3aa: CASSHPGGADTQYF; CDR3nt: TGTGCCAGCAGTCACCCGGGGGGCGCAGATACGCAGTATTTT
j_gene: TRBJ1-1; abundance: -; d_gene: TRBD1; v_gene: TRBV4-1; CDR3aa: CASSQGTGATEAFF; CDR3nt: TGCGCCAGCAGCCAAGGGACAGGGGCCACTGAAGCTTTCTTT
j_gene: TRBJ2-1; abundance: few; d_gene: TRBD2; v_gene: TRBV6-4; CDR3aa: CASSDSERGEQFF; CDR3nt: TGTGCCAGCAGTGACAGCGAGCGGGGAGAGCAGTTCTTC
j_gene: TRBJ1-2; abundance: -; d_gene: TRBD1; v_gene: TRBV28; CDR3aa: CASSLGQGSGYTF; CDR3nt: TGTGCCAGCAGTTTAGGACAGGGAAGTGGCTACACCTTC
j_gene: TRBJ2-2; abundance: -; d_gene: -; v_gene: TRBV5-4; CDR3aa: CASSLAQGMTGELFF; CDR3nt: TGTGCCAGCAGCTTGGCACAGGGTATGACCGGGGAGCTGTTTTTT
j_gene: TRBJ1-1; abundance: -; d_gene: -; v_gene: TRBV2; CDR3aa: CASRVQGFGATEAFF; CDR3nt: TGTGCCAGCAGAGTGCAGGGTTTTGGAGCGACTGAAGCTTTCTTT
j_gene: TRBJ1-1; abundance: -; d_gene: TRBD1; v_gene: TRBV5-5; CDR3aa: CASSLGTDSTEAFF; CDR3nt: TGTGCCAGCAGCCTCGGGACAGACTCAACTGAAGCTTTCTTT
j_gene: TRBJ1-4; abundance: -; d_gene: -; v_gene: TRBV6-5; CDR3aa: CASGRGEGEKLFF; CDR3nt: TGTGCCAGCGGCCGGGGGGAAGGGGAAAAACTGTTTTTT
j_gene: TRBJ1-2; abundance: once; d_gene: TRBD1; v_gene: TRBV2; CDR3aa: CASSEGGTGYGYTF; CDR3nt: TGTGCCAGCAGTGAAGGAGGGACAGGCTATGGCTACACCTTC
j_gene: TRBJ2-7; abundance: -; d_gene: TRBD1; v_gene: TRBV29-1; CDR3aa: CSVEDRGGRGHEQYF; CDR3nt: TGCAGCGTTGAAGATCGAGGGGGCCGAGGCCACGAGCAGTACTTC
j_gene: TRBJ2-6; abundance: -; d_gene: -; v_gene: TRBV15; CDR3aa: CATSRDRLSSGANVLTF; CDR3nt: TGTGCCACCAGCAGAGATCGTCTTAGCTCTGGGGCCAACGTCCTGACTTTC
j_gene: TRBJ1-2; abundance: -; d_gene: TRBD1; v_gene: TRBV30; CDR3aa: CACRVWNRQGDYGYTF; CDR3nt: TGTGCCTGCCGAGTATGGAATCGACAGGGCGACTATGGCTACACCTTC
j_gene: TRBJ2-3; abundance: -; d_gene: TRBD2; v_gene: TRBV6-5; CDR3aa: CASSYGTSSDTQYF; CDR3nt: TGTGCCAGCAGTTACGGGACTAGTTCAGATACGCAGTATTTT
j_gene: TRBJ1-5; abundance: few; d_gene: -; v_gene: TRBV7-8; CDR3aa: CASSLSREEPQHF; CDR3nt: TGTGCCAGCAGCTTATCCAGGGAGGAGCCCCAGCATTTT
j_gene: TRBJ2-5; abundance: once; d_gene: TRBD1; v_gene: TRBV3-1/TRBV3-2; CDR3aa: CASSPKTHPGGVGKTQYF; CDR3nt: TGTGCCAGCAGCCCGAAAACTCACCCAGGGGGAGTAGGAAAGACCCAGTACTTC
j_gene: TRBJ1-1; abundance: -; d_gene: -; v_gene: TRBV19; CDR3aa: CASSRAGTFDTEAFF; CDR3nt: TGTGCCAGCTCGAGGGCCGGGACATTTGACACTGAAGCTTTCTTT